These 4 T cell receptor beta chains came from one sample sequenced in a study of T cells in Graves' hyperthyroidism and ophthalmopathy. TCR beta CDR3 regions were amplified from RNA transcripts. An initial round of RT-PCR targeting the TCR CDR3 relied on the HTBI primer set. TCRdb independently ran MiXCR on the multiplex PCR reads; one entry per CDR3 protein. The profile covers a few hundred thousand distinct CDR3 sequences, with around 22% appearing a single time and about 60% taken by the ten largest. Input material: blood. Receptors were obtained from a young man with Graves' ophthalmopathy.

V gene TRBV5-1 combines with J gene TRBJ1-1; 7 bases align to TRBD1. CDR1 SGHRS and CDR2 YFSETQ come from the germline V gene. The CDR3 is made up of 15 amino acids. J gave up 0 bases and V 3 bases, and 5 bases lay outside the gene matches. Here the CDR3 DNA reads TGCGCCAGCAGCTATGACAGGGATTTGAACACTGAAGCTTTCTTT. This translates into CASSYDRDLNTEAFF.

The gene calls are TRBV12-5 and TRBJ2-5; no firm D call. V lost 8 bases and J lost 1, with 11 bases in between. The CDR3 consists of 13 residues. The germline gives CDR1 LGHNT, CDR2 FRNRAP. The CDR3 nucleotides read TGTGCTAGTCGCGCAGTCAGCCAAGAGACCCAGTACTTC. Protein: CASRAVSQETQYF.

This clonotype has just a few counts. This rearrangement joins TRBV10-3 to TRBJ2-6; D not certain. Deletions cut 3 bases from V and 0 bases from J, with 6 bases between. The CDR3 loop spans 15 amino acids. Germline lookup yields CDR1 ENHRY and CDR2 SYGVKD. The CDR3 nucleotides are TGTGCCATCAGTGACGGGCCCTCTGGGGCCAACGTCCTGACTTTC. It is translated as CAISDGPSGANVLTF.

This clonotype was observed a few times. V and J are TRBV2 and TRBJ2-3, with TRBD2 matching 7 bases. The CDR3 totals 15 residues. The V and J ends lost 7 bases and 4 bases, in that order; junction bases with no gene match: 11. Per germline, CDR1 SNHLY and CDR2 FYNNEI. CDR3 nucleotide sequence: TGTGCCAGCAAGAAGCGGGAAGGTAGGGCAGATACGCAGTATTTT. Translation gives CASKKREGRADTQYF.